Listed below are T cell receptor beta chains from one sample, sequenced in a study of identical twins. TCRdb itself ran the 5' RACE reads through MiXCR, one entry per CDR3 protein. The table includes about 100,000 distinct CDR3 sequences, less than 6.5% detected once. The specimen sequenced was memory T cells sorted from blood. These receptors came from a woman in her 50s in good health. CDR3s leave out the opening cysteine and the closing phenylalanine or tryptophan. The D gene is left open where the match is weak.

V gene,J gene,D gene,CDR3 protein
TRBV12-3/TRBV12-4,TRBJ1-2,-,ASSDTLYGYT
TRBV21-1,TRBJ1-5,-,ASSKSRDSNQPQH
TRBV2,TRBJ2-7,-,ASLKGYEQY
TRBV20-1,TRBJ2-1,-,SARSPLSDEQF
TRBV3-1,TRBJ2-4,-,ASSHGTPRLAKNIQY
TRBV3-1,TRBJ2-1,-,ASSQDARNEQF
TRBV12-3/TRBV12-4,TRBJ1-6,-,ASGKLNNSPLH
TRBV7-2,TRBJ1-4,-,ASHGTNEKLF
TRBV2,TRBJ2-5,TRBD2,ASNRVAGAETQY
TRBV20-1,TRBJ2-1,-,SVDGGPDNEQF
TRBV5-4,TRBJ2-7,TRBD2,ASSTGTSGRRFGEQY
TRBV6-1,TRBJ2-1,TRBD2,ASSALAASGGEQF
TRBV3-1,TRBJ1-5,-,ASSQRTGSNQPQH
TRBV5-6,TRBJ2-7,TRBD2,ASSPSGSPFEQY
TRBV7-8,TRBJ1-2,-,ATQDRLFGYT
TRBV5-1,TRBJ2-7,TRBD2,ASSRTGGKGLAGDSYEQY
TRBV6-5,TRBJ2-2,TRBD2,ASTLSGAHANTGELF
TRBV18,TRBJ2-3,-,ASSLLNWGSGDTQY
TRBV10-3,TRBJ2-4,-,AISESTGSTKNIQY
TRBV7-8,TRBJ1-5,-,ASSPHPGVSNQPQH
TRBV12-3/TRBV12-4,TRBJ1-1,-,ASSLVPRGFSSEAF
TRBV20-1,TRBJ2-1,TRBD2,SARVPGTSDEQF
TRBV11-3,TRBJ2-2,TRBD2,ASSLGVAGVPGELF
TRBV14,TRBJ1-2,-,ASSHDMSGPLRGYT
TRBV29-1,TRBJ2-6,TRBD2,SVRGGSTGANVLT
TRBV3-1,TRBJ2-3,-,ASSQDGLTADTQY
TRBV6-6,TRBJ2-4,-,ASSPVRAGGVKNIQY
TRBV2,TRBJ2-1,-,ASSEQPDTNEQF
TRBV30,TRBJ2-5,TRBD2,AWRPTSGRPD
TRBV5-1,TRBJ2-5,-,ASSTRPRETQY
TRBV10-3,TRBJ2-1,TRBD2,AINTSGRTREQF
TRBV13,TRBJ2-5,-,ASSFENIPQETQY
TRBV27,TRBJ2-1,TRBD2,ASSARGSGGYNEQF
TRBV5-5,TRBJ2-3,-,ASSFSAAPRATDTQY
TRBV7-9,TRBJ1-3,-,ASSHNRLF
TRBV12-3/TRBV12-4,TRBJ2-1,TRBD2,ASRSTSGRANEQF
TRBV3-1,TRBJ2-2,-,ASSSPGPPFLHTGELF
TRBV20-1,TRBJ1-4,-,SARDVIADKLF
TRBV30,TRBJ2-3,-,AWSGGRQDTDTQY
TRBV20-1,TRBJ2-1,-,SAKELALLNNEQF
TRBV6-1,TRBJ1-2,-,ASSGPSGYT
TRBV11-1,TRBJ2-1,-,ASSLELQQF
TRBV12-3/TRBV12-4,TRBJ2-4,-,ASSFLDGVTKNIQY
TRBV25-1,TRBJ2-7,TRBD2,ASSLLAGGEQY
TRBV12-3/TRBV12-4,TRBJ2-1,TRBD2,ASSLAGTRVGKNEQF
TRBV9,TRBJ2-5,TRBD2,ASSAGPTSEETQY
TRBV19,TRBJ2-5,-,ASSGPRGTGTQY
TRBV3-1,TRBJ2-1,TRBD2,ASSQDLYDGRATDEQF
TRBV10-3,TRBJ2-3,-,AISGGSTDTQY
TRBV7-6,TRBJ1-1,-,ASSLVSQVRGEAF
TRBV3-1,TRBJ2-1,-,ASSQVIQHEQF
TRBV12-3/TRBV12-4,TRBJ2-2,-,ASSSTELF
TRBV7-2,TRBJ1-1,-,ASSFAAATNTEAF
TRBV2,TRBJ2-7,-,ASRLDYEQY
TRBV29-1,TRBJ1-1,TRBD1,SGSQGGTEAF
TRBV19,TRBJ2-1,-,ASRKYNEQF
TRBV12-3/TRBV12-4,TRBJ2-1,-,ASRRVISYNEQF